The entry below describes one T cell receptor beta chain. The data are from a study of T cells in tuberculosis. After thawing and overnight rest, PBMC were stained with GMM-loaded CD1B tetramer, viability dye and anti-CD3 for sorting. The CD1B tetramers carried C32 glucose monomycolate purified from Rhodococcus equi. V lost 3 bases, J lost 4 bases, and 4 bases stayed unmatched. Per germline, CDR1 GTSNPN and CDR2 SVGIG (reference sequence). This CDR3 is built from 14 residues. The repertoire was sequenced with immunoSEQ multiplex PCR; TCRdb's copy has only in-frame clones and lacks some. Of more than 45,000 clones listed, approximately 88% are singletons.

The source is an adult woman with latent tuberculosis. The sequenced sample consisted of CD1b-GMM tetramer-negative cells sorted from PBMCs. This chain joins TRBV30 and TRBJ1-1; 11 nucleotides align to TRBD1. CDR3 sequence (DNA): TGTGCCTGGAGCCCCGGGACAGGGGGCACTGAAGCTTTCTTT. Residues: CAWSPGTGGTEAFF.